This T cell receptor beta chain was identified during a study of monozygotic twins with inflammatory bowel disease. Findings of the study overall: Twins with IBD were found to have lower TCRbeta diversity (inverse Simpson) than healthy co-twins.

The CDR3 is 11 amino acids. The V gene's germline CDR1 is SGHVS and CDR2 FQNEAQ. With regard to this clonotype: Its antigen is as yet unknown.

TCR libraries were prepared from 3,500 to 4,500 ng total RNA each. Nested amplification of TCRalpha and TCRbeta cDNA involved two PCRs of around 16 and 10 cycles. TCRdb derives one entry per CDR3 protein from the 5' RACE reads, leaving out DNA. Its table lists roughly 150,000 distinct CDR3 sequences. The chain employs TRBV7-8 and TRBJ2-7; the TRBD2 assignment by TCRdb is unverifiable without DNA. The TCR sequence derives from a human donor with ulcerative colitis or Crohn's disease, or a healthy co-twin of an affected twin (not recorded which). Sequenced sample: blood. The CDR3 loop is CASSRDYEQYF.